This T cell receptor (beta chain) was captured by sequencing in a study of PD-1 blockade in classical Hodgkin lymphoma (dated by TCRdb to about 2020). Describing the broader study: Nivolumab dosing was 3 mg/kg intravenously every 2 weeks, continuing until either disease progression or unacceptable toxicity. The study used CyTOF and TCR beta sequencing to define a peripheral blood immune signature of response to PD-1 blockade in classical Hodgkin lymphoma. The investigation overall reported the following: Patients starting nivolumab less than 1 year after ASCT had lower diversity and were excluded from later analyses to avoid confounding by immune reconstitution. Trial patients with a complete response had baseline diversity similar to that of newly diagnosed patients, while partial responders and progressors had significantly lower diversity. The study was restricted to a single clinical trial cohort, and the causes of repertoire differences, possibly disease activity or prior therapy, were left undefined. Newly diagnosed patients were reported to have lower baseline TCR diversity than healthy donors, and relapsed/refractory patients were reported to have lower baseline TCR diversity still. A significant rise by C4D1 was seen in CD4+ but not CD8+ TCR diversity (p=0.0027 vs p=0.16), with the rise being most apparent in complete responders (p=0.02).

The CDR3 sequence holds 16 residues, the cysteine and phenylalanine included. CDR3 DNA is the only sequence kept; it has 48 bases, read in frame from the first base. The CDR1 and CDR2 encoded by the germline V gene are SGHAT and FQNNGV. Deletion took 1 base off V and 0 bases off J, with a span of 9 bases between the germline ends. Genomic DNA was isolated using the Qiagen DNeasy kit from unsorted PBMCs as well as from negatively selected CD4+ and CD8+ fractions. Amplification of TCR beta CDR3 regions was done by immunoSEQ multiplex PCR with primers that anneal to V and J segments. A synthetic immune receptor repertoire was used to minimize amplification bias, and remaining bias was computationally removed after sequencing. Per the authors' processing: Repertoire diversity was quantified as the Shannon entropy index using custom Python scripts. Unsorted, CD4+ and CD8+ repertoires were analyzed separately, except in combined analyses where CD4+ and CD8+ sequences were merged in silico. Clonal expansion was defined as at least a 2-fold frequency increase after treatment relative to C1D1, with a pseudocount of 0.5 for undetected baseline clones. Singleton clones were defined as clones with 0 or 1 copy at C1D1, and non-singleton clones were defined as clones with 2 or more copies. Clones expanded in unsorted samples were labelled as CD4+, CD8+ or unknown by matching protein sequences in sorted samples from the same patient. Diversity changes from C1D1 to C4D1 were tested in paired samples using Wilcoxon tests. Entries here come from immuneACCESS through TCRdb and include only in-frame sequences with V and J called. Some clones fail to appear in such tables; in the studies checked, an unresolved V gene covers under half of the shortfall, and the cause of the remainder is unknown. The V and J calls and clone size were taken over from that table, and D and trimming were inferred from the DNA. The sample data list almost 30,000 clones, and roughly 80% of these were observed just once. The top ten constitute less than 0.65% of the sample.

The time point label, as the study defines it: cycle 4 day 1 (C4D1), after 6 weeks of nivolumab. Relapse after autologous stem cell transplantation had occurred in all trial patients, and cohorts A, B and C were distinguished by prior brentuximab vedotin exposure. Using a Miltenyi CD4+ T cell isolation kit, CD4+ T cells were purified from thawed PBMCs through magnetic negative selection. A total of 50 to 70 patients with relapsed/refractory classical Hodgkin lymphoma made up the trial cohort, and each patient's best overall response was complete response, partial response or progressive disease. In the multi-cohort phase II CheckMate 205 trial, trial patients received single-agent nivolumab. An independent review committee assessed best overall response by applying the 2007 International Working Group response criteria. Trial PBMCs were collected just before the start of nivolumab (C1D1) and during therapy at cycle 2 day 1 and cycle 4 day 1. After peripheral blood was drawn into 8 mL Vacutainer Cell Preparation Tubes, PBMCs were isolated by centrifugation and then cryopreserved. Purified CD4+ and CD8+ fractions were prepared only for cases where an additional PBMC sample was available. Magnetically labelled cells were removed on LS columns in a quadroMACS separator, and the flow-through was retained as the purified fraction.

Comment on this clone: Its antigen is not yet known. Within one base of it there is no much larger clone, and no base qualities were kept.

Sequenced here: CD4+ T cells from blood, sampled before the fourth cycle of nivolumab. The receptor chain draws on TRBV11-2 and TRBJ2-2, with the D gene not clear enough to name. The source is a human donor with classical Hodgkin lymphoma. The CDR3 protein sequence reads: CASSLAGSANTGELFF. The nucleotide sequence is TGTGCCAGCAGCTTAGCAGGCAGCGCGAACACCGGGGAGCTGTTTTTT.